The sequence of this T cell receptor beta chain was determined in a study of OX40 agonist ivuxolimab in advanced cancers. Looked up from germline, CDR1 is MNHNS and CDR2 is SASEGT. Trimming took off 1 base at V and 4 bases at J, with 22 bases between the two ends. The CDR3 spans 18 residues. The method was immunoSEQ multiplex PCR; TCRdb's version includes in-frame clones alone and lacks a portion of them. The data show more than 75,000 clones, around 86% seen once. The table lists this clone with a count of one. The V and J genes are TRBV6-1 and TRBJ1-1; a possible D gene is TRBD1 (6 bases). The source material was CD4+ or CD8+ T cells sorted from blood, sampled in a trial of the OX40 agonist ivuxolimab. The sequence came from an adult with an advanced solid tumor such as melanoma, head and neck, liver or kidney cancer. The CDR3 protein is CASSEEGNRAGVGTEAFF. CDR3 DNA: TGTGCCAGCAGTGAAGAAGGCAACAGGGCTGGGGTGGGCACTGAAGCTTTCTTT.